The 5 T cell receptor beta chains listed next were all sequenced from one sample in a study of T cell responses to AZD1222 COVID-19 vaccine. Profiling relied on immunoSEQ multiplex PCR, and the TCRdb table lists in-frame clones only, not all of them. The sample shows some 130,000 clones, about 90% of them seen only once. The input for sequencing was peripheral blood, taken 28 days after the second AZD1222 dose. All receptors derive from an adult who received the AZD1222 COVID-19 vaccine.

The rearrangement uses TRBV5-5 and TRBJ2-2, with a tentative D call TRBD1 (6 bases). Germline V gene lookup returns CDR1 SGHKS and CDR2 YYEKEE (reference sequence). V was clipped by 3 bases and J by 1 base, with 13 bases between them. The CDR3 has 16 amino acids. The CDR3 DNA reads TGTGCCAGCAGCTCGCTTCCGGACAGGAACACCGGGGAGCTGTTTTTT. Translating it yields CASSSLPDRNTGELFF.

This rearrangement joins TRBV21-1 to TRBJ2-7; the table's D call, TRBD2, was not checked against the DNA. TRBV21-1 is a pseudogene segment. The CDR3 length is 15 residues. CDR3 sequence: CASSKVSQRRYEQYF. The CDR3 coding sequence is TGTGCCAGCAGCAAAGTCAGCCAGCGACGCTACGAGCAGTACTTC.

The chain has TRBV28 and TRBJ1-4; the D gene is possibly TRBD1 (5 bases). This CDR3 has 16 residues. The V end was cut by 2 bases, the J end by 0 bases, with 10 bases between. Per the germline V gene, CDR1 is MDHEN and CDR2 is SYDVKM. CDR3 nucleotide sequence: TGTGCCAGCAGTTTAGAGGGGATTGCAACTAATGAAAAACTGTTTTTT. Its translation: CASSLEGIATNEKLFF. The whole variable domain, remainder taken from reference TRBV28 and TRBJ1-4, is DVKVTQSSRYLVKRTGEKVFLECVQDMDHENMFWYRQDPGLGLRLIYFSYDVKMKEKGDIPEGYSVSREKKERFSLILESASTNQTSMYLCASSLEGIATNEKLFFGSGTQLSVL.

The V gene is TRBV3-1 (or the pseudogene TRBV3-2), the J gene TRBJ2-5; D perhaps matches TRBD1 (7 bases). CDR3 length: 15 amino acids. V lost 7 bases to trimming and J lost 5 bases, with 20 bases between them. From germline, CDR1 is LGHDT and CDR2 YNNKEL (reference sequence). The CDR3 spells CASILASGGSETQYF. The CDR3 region has the DNA TGTGCCAGCATCCTCGCCTCAGGGGGGAGCGAGACCCAGTACTTC.

The chain employs TRBV2 and TRBJ2-7, with 9 bases matching TRBD2. The CDR3 is 15 residues long. The germline V gene has CDR1 SNHLY and CDR2 FYNNEI. V dropped 5 bases and J dropped 3; count of bases not matched to a gene: 8. The CDR3 is CASSLSGRELYEQYF. CDR3 DNA: TGTGCCAGCAGTCTTAGCGGGAGAGAGCTCTACGAGCAGTACTTC. The whole variable domain, filled in from reference TRBV2 and TRBJ2-7, reads EPEVTQTPSHQVTQMGQEVILRCVPISNHLYFYWYRQILGQKVEFLVSFYNNEISEKSEIFDDQFSVERPDGSNFTLKIRSTKLEDSAMYFCASSLSGRELYEQYFGPGTRLTVT.